Listed here is a single T cell receptor beta chain. The target antigen is unknown. This specimen comes from a study of cytomegalovirus exposure and HLA in healthy donors. Points from the study as a whole: About 180 TCR beta chains were listed as cytomegalovirus-associated.

Profiling relied on immunoSEQ multiplex PCR, and the TCRdb table lists in-frame clones only, not all of them. This table has about 130,000 clones, 90% to 96% appearing once. There are 13 residues in the CDR3. CDR1 and CDR2 from the germline V gene are SNHLY and FYNNEI. The V segment lost 8 bases and the J segment 6 bases; nucleotides outside the gene matches: 2. The sample consisted of PBMCs. The sequence derives from a man aged 18 to 29 in good health and CMV-seronegative. The rearrangement uses TRBV2 and TRBJ2-2, with 11 bases that match TRBD1. The CDR3 region has the DNA TGTGCCAGCGGGGGACAGGGGGCCGGGGAGCTGTTTTTT. Protein product: CASGGQGAGELFF.